A single T cell receptor beta chain is shown here with its context. All included Susac syndrome patients satisfied recently defined diagnostic criteria for definite or probable disease. The data stem from a study of CD8 T cells in Susac syndrome. Overall study context: Eight or nine of the sequenced Susac syndrome patients were in remission, and more than 5 had active disease. Patients with Susac syndrome were therapy-naive, treated with corticosteroids, or treated with intravenous immunoglobulin alone when blood was collected.

RNA amounts of roughly 0.45 to 1 ug underwent reverse transcription with random hexamers. Amplification of the TCR beta CDR3 was carried out by immunoSEQ multiplex PCR, which spanned a total of 54 Vbeta and 13 Jbeta segments. TCRdb re-derived calls from the immunoSEQ multiplex PCR reads in MiXCR, one entry per CDR3 protein. This repertoire shows around 110,000 distinct CDR3 sequences, 90% to 95% found once; its top ten account for about 0.28%. The CDR3 has 13 amino acids. CDR1 is DFQATT, CDR2 SNEGSKA, per germline (reference sequence). The junction had 4 bases not matched to a gene; V was cut back by 1 base and J by 6 bases.

Sequencing was done on a sample of CD8+ T cells from PBMCs. This TCR was sampled from a human donor with Susac syndrome. The chain links TRBV20-1 to TRBJ1-2, with 8 nucleotides matching TRBD1. CDR3 sequence (DNA): TGCAGTGCTAGAGCGGACAGGGAAGATGGCTACACCTTC. Amino acids: CSARADREDGYTF.